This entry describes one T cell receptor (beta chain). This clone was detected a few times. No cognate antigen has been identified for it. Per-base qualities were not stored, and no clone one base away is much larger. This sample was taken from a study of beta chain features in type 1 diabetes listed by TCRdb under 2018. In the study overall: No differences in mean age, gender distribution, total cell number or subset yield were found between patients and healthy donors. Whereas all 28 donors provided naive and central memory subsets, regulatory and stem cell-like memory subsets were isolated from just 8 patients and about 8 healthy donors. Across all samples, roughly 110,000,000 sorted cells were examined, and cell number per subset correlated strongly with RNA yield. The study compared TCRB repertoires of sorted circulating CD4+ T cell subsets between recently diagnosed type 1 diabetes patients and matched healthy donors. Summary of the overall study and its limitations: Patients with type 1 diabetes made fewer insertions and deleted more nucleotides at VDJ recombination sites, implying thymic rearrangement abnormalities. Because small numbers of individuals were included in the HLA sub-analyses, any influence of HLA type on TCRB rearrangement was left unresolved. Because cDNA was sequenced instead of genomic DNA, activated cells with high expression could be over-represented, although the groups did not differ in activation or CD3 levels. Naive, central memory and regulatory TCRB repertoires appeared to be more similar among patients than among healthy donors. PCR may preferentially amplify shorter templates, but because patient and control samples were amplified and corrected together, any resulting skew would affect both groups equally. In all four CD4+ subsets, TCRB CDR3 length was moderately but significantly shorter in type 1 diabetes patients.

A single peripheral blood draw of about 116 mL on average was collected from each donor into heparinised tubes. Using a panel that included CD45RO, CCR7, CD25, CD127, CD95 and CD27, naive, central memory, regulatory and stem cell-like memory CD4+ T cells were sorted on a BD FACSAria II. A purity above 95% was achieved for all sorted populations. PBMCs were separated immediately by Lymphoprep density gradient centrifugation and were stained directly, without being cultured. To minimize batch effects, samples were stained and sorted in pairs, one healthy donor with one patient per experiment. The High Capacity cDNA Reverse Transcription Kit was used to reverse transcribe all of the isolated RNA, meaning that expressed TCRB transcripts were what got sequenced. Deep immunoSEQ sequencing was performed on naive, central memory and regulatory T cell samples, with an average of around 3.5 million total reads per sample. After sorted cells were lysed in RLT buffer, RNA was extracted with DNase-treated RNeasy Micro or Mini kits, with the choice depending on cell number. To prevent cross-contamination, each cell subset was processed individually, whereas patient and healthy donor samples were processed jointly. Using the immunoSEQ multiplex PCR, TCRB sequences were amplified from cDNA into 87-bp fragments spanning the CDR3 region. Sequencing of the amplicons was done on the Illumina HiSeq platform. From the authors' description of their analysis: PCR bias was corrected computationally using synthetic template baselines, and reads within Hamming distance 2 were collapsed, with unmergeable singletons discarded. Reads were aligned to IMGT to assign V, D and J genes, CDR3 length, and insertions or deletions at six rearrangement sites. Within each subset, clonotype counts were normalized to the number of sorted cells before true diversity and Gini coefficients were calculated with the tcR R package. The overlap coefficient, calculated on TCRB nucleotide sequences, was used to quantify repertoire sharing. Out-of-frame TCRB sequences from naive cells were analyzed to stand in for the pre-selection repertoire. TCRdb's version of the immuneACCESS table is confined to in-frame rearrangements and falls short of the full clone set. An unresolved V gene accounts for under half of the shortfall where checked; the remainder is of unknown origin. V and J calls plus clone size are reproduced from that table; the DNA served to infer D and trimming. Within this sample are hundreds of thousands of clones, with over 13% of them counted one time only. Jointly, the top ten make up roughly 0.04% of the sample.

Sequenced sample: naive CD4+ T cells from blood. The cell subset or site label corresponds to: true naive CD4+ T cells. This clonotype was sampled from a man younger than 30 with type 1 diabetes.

The encoded CDR3 is CASNTIRGSPYGYTF. Here is the DNA: TGTGCCAGCAATACAATCAGGGGATCGCCCTATGGCTACACCTTC. The rearranged chain carries TRBV28 and TRBJ1-2; the D gene is possibly TRBD1, with 6 bases matching. The CDR3 measures 15 amino acids from cysteine to phenylalanine. Just the 45-base CDR3 DNA is kept, in frame starting at base 1. V loses 7 bases of germline sequence and J loses 4 bases, and the interval between the two ends is 19 bases. CDR1 and CDR2 are drawn from the germline V gene: MDHEN, SYDVKM.